This TCR beta chain was documented in a study of blood T cells in healthy people across ages (dated by TCRdb to the mid-2010s). Background on the whole study: In model experiments, roughly one uniquely barcoded TCR beta cDNA molecule per two T cells was captured by template switching. Using deep sequencing normalized with unique cDNA molecular identifiers, the study measured how TCR beta repertoire diversity changes with age. The donors were split into four age groups: young (average around 16 years), middle-aged (39), aged (roughly 68) and long-lived (roughly 77). To avoid experimental bias, donors of different ages were randomly spread across the sequencing lanes. For two donors (one aged 18 to 30 and one aged 80 or older), the study analyzed two additional independent replicas of 1 million unique cDNA reads from the same blood draw.

The CDR3 contains 15 residues, cysteine and phenylalanine counted. Only the CDR3 DNA is retained, 45 bases long and in frame from the first base. The V and J ends are trimmed by 0 bases and 1 base, leaving 11 bases between them. CDR1 and CDR2, per the germline V gene, are SGHRS and YFSETQ. The receptor library was made with 5' RACE. These reads were obtained on an Illumina HiSeq 2500. A second PCR of roughly 6 to 11 cycles was run with a J-beta primer mix and a sample-barcoded 5' primer. Each TCR beta cDNA molecule received a unique molecular identifier from a template-switch 5' adaptor carrying 12 random nucleotides. At least 2.5 million CDR3-containing paired-end reads were obtained from each sample. First-strand cDNA was synthesized from all RNA with the Mint cDNA synthesis kit, primed by a TRBC-specific oligonucleotide. All cDNA was treated with uracil-DNA glycosylase and then went through a first 18-cycle PCR with the universal primers M1SS and BC2_uni_R. Per the source publication's procedure: For normalization, 1 million high-quality reads were randomly selected from each sample, with every read carrying a distinct molecular identifier. Instead of being binned into consensus sequences, reads with shared molecular identifiers were discarded. MiTCR, run with a Q25 quality threshold and the strictest error-elimination algorithm, handled CDR3 identification, clonotype clustering and error correction. A nonparametric unseen species model using Euler transformation provided a lower-bound estimate of total TCR beta diversity. TCRdb trimmed public reads at Q25 via fastp, called clones via MiXCR and kept in-frame beta chains. Every CDR3 protein is listed once, alongside the most common genes and DNA of its rows. Clone size and V and J calls follow TCRdb, not the original study. For this sample there are approximately 600,000 distinct CDR3 sequences; roughly three fifths appear just once. The ten top clones hold around 37% of the sample.

General conclusions and limits of the study: Observed TCR beta diversity per million T cells fell roughly linearly with age, and a significant reduction was already apparent by age roughly 40. Because the CMV infection status of the donors was unknown, age-related changes in expanded clonotypes may potentially have been confounded. Since profiling was done on bulk unsorted PBMCs, naive and antigen-experienced compartments could not be conclusively compared. Observed TCR beta diversity correlated strongly with the percentage of naive T cells measured by flow cytometry. Estimates of total diversity based on one million sequenced T cells were regarded as lower bounds and as underestimates. The long-lived group showed more naive CD4+ T cells, fewer expanded clones and increased TCR diversity than the aged group, suggesting age selection.

The roughly 42 donors, aged about 6 to 95 years, were systemically healthy Caucasian individuals from Russia. Each donor gave 8 to 10 milliliters of peripheral blood, drawn into EDTA-treated Vacutainer tubes. Ficoll-Paque density-gradient centrifugation was used to isolate PBMCs, with at least 7 million obtained per sample. Trizol reagent was used to extract total RNA from the PBMCs, yielding at least 5.5 micrograms per sample. Naive CD45RAhigh/CD27high T cell percentages were measured by flow cytometry on a PBMC aliquot from every donor. With regard to this clonotype: Its recognized antigen is unknown. Base qualities are not at hand, and no much larger clone is one base apart.

Sequencing input: blood. This receptor was taken from a man in his sixties in good health. Recombination connected TRBV5-1 to TRBJ2-7; D gene: possibly TRBD2, on 6 matching bases. The DNA reads TGCGCCAGCAGCTTGGTGGGGGACTCATCCTACGAGCAGTACTTC. Its translation is CASSLVGDSSYEQYF.